Presented here are 10 T cell receptor beta chains from one specimen sequenced in a study of blood T cell repertoires in COVID-19. Libraries were prepared by immunoSEQ multiplex PCR; TCRdb keeps only in-frame clonotypes and omits some of them. The sample lists about 130,000 clones, under 85% occurring once. The sequenced sample was peripheral blood. These receptors originate from a woman between 55 and 75 years old with acute or convalescent COVID-19.

The rearrangement uses TRBV11-1 and TRBJ1-6, with 7 nucleotides matching TRBD1. J lost 8 bases, V lost 4 bases, and 11 bases had no gene match. The CDR3 is made up of 16 amino acids. Per the germline V gene, CDR1 is SGHAT and CDR2 is FQDESV (reference sequence). Here the CDR3 DNA reads TGTGCCAGCAGCTCAGGGGGGACGGGACTTCATTCACCCCTCCACTTT. Protein sequence: CASSSGGTGLHSPLHF.

The rearrangement uses TRBV10-3 and TRBJ1-2; 12 bases are shared with TRBD1. Germline CDR1 is ENHRY and CDR2 is SYGVKD. The junction had 10 bases not matched to a gene; V was cut back by 5 bases and J by 12 bases. The CDR3 covers 14 residues. In nucleotides, the CDR3 is TGTGCCATCAGTTCGCCGGGACAGGGGGCCCGGGACACCTTC. Amino acid sequence: CAISSPGQGARDTF.

This chain links TRBV5-1 with TRBJ2-1, with D possibly being TRBD2 (7 bases). The CDR3 consists of 16 residues. With 4 bases removed from V and 8 bases from J, the gap between germline ends came to 22 bases. CDR1 SGHRS and CDR2 YFSETQ come from the germline V gene. CDR3 coding DNA: TGCGCCAGCAGCCCCGGGATGGGGGGGGGCCTCGATGAGCAGTTCTTC. It translates to CASSPGMGGGLDEQFF. The whole variable domain, filled in from reference TRBV5-1 and TRBJ2-1, reads KAGVTQTPRYLIKTRGQQVTLSCSPISGHRSVSWYQQTPGQGLQFLFEYFSETQRNKGNFPGRFSGRQFSNSRSEMNVSTLELGDSALYLCASSPGMGGGLDEQFFGPGTRLTVL.

The CDR3 loop is CASSLPGTGRGGYTF. CDR3 in DNA: TGCGCCAGCAGCCTCCCCGGGACAGGGCGAGGTGGCTACACCTTC. This chain uses TRBV4-1 with TRBJ1-2; 9 bases line up with TRBD1. Germline V gene lookup returns CDR1 MGHRA and CDR2 YSYEKL. Losses at the gene ends were 4 bases for V and 7 bases for J; bases not matched to a gene: 10. This CDR3 comprises 15 residues.

J is TRBJ2-7 and V is TRBV19; the D gene is possibly TRBD2 (6 bases). The CDR3 is made up of 13 amino acids. The germline CDR1 and CDR2 sequences are LNHDA and SQIVND (reference sequence). V was trimmed by 5 bases and J by 4 bases, leaving 12 bases between them. CDR3 residues: CASSAGLQYEQYF. The CDR3, as DNA: TGTGCCAGTAGTGCGGGACTCCAATACGAGCAGTACTTC.

The chain recombines TRBV5-1 with TRBJ2-1; 7 positions agree with TRBD2. The CDR3 consists of 15 residues. Trimming cost V 3 bases and J 6 bases; bases outside gene matches: 9. The germline V gene has CDR1 SGHRS and CDR2 YFSETQ. CDR3 bases: TGCGCCAGCAGCTCCACTACTAGCGCGGCCAATGAGCAGTTCTTC. Residues: CASSSTTSAANEQFF.

The gene calls are TRBV2 and TRBJ1-2; possible D gene TRBD1, 5 bases. CDR1 is SNHLY, CDR2 FYNNEI, per germline. V was trimmed by 3 bases and J by 4 bases, leaving 9 bases between them. The CDR3 totals 13 residues. CDR3 protein: CASSDGQGYGYTF. In DNA, the CDR3 is TGTGCCAGCAGTGACGGACAAGGCTATGGCTACACCTTC.

The chain is built from TRBV5-4 and TRBJ2-7; 8 nucleotides match TRBD1. This CDR3 is built from 15 residues. Germline-derived CDR1 and CDR2 are SGHNT and YYREEE (reference sequence). J gave up 4 bases and V 0 bases, and 6 bases lay outside the gene matches. The CDR3 nucleotides read TGTGCCAGCAGCTTGGTTGGGGACAGGATTTACGAGCAGTACTTC. This encodes CASSLVGDRIYEQYF.

This clone was counted many times. The V gene is TRBV5-1, the J gene TRBJ1-2; D not certain. There are 12 residues in the CDR3. V lost 0 bases and J 8 bases, leaving 8 bases between the germline ends. The V gene's germline CDR1 is SGHRS and CDR2 YFSETQ. CDR3: CASSLGLGGYTF. Written as DNA, the CDR3 is TGCGCCAGCAGCTTGGGCCTCGGGGGCTACACCTTC. The whole variable domain, filled in from reference TRBV5-1 and TRBJ1-2, reads KAGVTQTPRYLIKTRGQQVTLSCSPISGHRSVSWYQQTPGQGLQFLFEYFSETQRNKGNFPGRFSGRQFSNSRSEMNVSTLELGDSALYLCASSLGLGGYTFGSGTRLTVV.

The V and J genes are TRBV12-3 or TRBV12-4 and TRBJ2-7; maybe TRBD2 (6 bases). Between the trimmed V and J ends, which lost 4 bases and 5 bases, there was a span of 12 bases. CDR3 size: 13 residues. The CDR3 spells CASSWRETNEQYF. The CDR3, as DNA: TGTGCCAGCAGTTGGAGGGAAACCAACGAGCAGTACTTC.